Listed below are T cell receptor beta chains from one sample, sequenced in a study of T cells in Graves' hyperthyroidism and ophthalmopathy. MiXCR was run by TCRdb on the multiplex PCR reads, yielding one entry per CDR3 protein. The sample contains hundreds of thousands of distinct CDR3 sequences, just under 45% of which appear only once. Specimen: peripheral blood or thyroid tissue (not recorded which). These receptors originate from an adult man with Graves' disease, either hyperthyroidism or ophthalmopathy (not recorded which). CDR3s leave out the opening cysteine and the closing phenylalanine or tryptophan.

CDR3: ASSTQGSGQY
V: TRBV19
J: TRBJ2-7

CDR3: STYRTGEQETQY
V: TRBV20-1
J: TRBJ2-5

CDR3: ASSFGTGGRNSPLH
V: TRBV7-6
J: TRBJ1-6

CDR3: ASSQGGPGGSYEQY
V: TRBV7-9
J: TRBJ2-7

CDR3: AISEDRATYEQY
V: TRBV10-3
J: TRBJ2-7

CDR3: ASSQVGNEREQY
V: TRBV4-1
J: TRBJ2-7

CDR3: SARGTAYSYEQY
V: TRBV20-1
J: TRBJ2-7

CDR3: ASNRLDSLATNEKLF
V: TRBV19
J: TRBJ1-4

CDR3: ASSEGVYEQY
V: TRBV7-8
J: TRBJ2-7

CDR3: ASSYRGLRTEAF
V: TRBV6-6
J: TRBJ1-1